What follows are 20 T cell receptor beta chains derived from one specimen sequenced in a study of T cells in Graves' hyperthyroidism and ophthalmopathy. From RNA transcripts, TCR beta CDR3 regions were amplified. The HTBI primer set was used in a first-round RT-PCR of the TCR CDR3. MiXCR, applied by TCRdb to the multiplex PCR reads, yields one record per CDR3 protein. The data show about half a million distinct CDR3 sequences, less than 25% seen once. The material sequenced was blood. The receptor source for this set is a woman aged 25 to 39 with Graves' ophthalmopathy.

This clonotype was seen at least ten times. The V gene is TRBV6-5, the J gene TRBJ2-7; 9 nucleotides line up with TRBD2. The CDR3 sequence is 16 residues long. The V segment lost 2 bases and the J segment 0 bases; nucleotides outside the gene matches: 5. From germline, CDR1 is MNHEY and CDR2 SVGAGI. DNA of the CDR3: TGTGCCAGCAGTTACGGGGCTAGCGGGGACTCCTACGAGCAGTACTTC. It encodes CASSYGASGDSYEQYF.

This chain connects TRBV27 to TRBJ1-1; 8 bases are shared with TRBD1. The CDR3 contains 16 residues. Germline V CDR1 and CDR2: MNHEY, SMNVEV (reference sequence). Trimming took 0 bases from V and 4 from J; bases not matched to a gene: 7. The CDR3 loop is CASSLSWTGMTTEAFF. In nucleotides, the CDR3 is TGTGCCAGCAGTTTATCGTGGACAGGGATGACCACTGAAGCTTTCTTT.

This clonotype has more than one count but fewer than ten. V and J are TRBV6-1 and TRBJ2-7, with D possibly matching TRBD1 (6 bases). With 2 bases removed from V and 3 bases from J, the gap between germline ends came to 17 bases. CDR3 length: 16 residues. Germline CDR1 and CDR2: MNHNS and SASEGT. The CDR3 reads CASSEYGQLRNYEQYF. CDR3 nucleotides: TGTGCCAGCAGTGAATACGGACAGTTGAGGAACTACGAGCAGTACTTC.

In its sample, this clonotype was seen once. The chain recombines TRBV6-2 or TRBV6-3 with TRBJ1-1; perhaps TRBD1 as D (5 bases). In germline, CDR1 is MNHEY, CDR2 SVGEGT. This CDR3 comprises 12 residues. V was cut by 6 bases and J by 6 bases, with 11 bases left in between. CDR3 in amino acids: CASRTAGPEAFF. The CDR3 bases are TGTGCCAGCAGGACCGCGGGGCCTGAAGCTTTCTTT.

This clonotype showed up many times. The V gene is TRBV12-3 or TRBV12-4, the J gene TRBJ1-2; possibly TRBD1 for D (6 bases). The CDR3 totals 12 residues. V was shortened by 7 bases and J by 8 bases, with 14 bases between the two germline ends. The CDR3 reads CASTTTGIGYTF. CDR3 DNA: TGTGCCAGCACTACCACAGGGATCGGCTACACCTTC.

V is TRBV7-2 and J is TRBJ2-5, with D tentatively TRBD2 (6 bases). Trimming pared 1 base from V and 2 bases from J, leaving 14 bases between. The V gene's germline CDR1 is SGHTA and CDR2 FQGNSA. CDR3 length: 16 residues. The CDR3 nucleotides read TGTGCCAGCAGCTTAGGGGACCCCCGGGGGCAAGAGACCCAGTACTTC. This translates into CASSLGDPRGQETQYF.

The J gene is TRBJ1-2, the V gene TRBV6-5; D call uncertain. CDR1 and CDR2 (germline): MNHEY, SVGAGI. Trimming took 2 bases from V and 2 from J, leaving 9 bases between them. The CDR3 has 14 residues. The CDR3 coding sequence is TGTGCCAGCAGTTACGGGCCCGGGAACTATGGCTACACCTTC. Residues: CASSYGPGNYGYTF.

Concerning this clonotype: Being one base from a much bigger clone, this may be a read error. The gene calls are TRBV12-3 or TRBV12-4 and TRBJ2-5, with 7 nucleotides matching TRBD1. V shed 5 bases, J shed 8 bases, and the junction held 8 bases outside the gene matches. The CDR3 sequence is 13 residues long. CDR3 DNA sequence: TGTGCCAGCAGTCCACAGGGGTTGGATACCCAGTACTTC. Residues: CASSPQGLDTQYF.

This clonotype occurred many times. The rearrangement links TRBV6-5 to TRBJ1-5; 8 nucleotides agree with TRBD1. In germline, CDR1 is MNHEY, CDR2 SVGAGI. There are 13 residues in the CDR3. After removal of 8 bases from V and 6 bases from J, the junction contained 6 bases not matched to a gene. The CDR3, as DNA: TGTGCCAGCGGAACAGGGGGTGGTCAGCCCCAGCATTTT. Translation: CASGTGGGQPQHF.

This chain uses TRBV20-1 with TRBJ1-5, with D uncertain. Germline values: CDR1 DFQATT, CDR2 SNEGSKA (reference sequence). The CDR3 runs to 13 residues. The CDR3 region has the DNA TGCAGCCAGAGCGGAGGACCCTATCAGCCCCAGCATTTT. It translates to CSQSGGPYQPQHF.

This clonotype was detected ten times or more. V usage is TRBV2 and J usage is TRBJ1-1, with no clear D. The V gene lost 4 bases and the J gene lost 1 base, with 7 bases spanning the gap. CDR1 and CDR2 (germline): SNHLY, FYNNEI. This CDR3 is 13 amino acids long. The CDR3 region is CASSGQRNTEAFF. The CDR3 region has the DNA TGTGCCAGCAGTGGGCAGAGGAACACTGAAGCTTTCTTT.

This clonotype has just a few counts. CDR3 loop: CASSLASGAFF. CDR3 DNA sequence: TGTGCCAGCAGCTTAGCATCCGGGGCTTTCTTT. The genes are TRBV7-2 and TRBJ1-1, with D unclear. V shed 0 bases and J shed 11 bases, with 7 bases lying between them. The CDR3 length is 11 residues. The V gene's germline CDR1 is SGHTA and CDR2 FQGNSA.

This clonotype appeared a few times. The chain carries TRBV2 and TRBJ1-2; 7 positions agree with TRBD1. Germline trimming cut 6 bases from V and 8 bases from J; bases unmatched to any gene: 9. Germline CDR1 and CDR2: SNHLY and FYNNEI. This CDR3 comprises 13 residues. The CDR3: CASSQDRVRGYTF. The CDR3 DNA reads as TGTGCCAGCAGCCAAGACAGGGTACGAGGCTACACCTTC.

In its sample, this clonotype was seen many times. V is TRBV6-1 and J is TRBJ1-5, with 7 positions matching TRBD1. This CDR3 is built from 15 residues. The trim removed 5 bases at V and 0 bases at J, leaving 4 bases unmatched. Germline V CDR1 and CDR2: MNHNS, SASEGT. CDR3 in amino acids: CASSRDSFSNQPQHF. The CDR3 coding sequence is TGTGCCAGCAGTCGGGACAGCTTTAGCAATCAGCCCCAGCATTTT.

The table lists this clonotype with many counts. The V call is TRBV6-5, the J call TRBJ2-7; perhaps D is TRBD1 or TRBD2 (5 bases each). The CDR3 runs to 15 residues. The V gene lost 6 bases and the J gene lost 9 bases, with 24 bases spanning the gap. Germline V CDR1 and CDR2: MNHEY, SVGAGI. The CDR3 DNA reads TGTGCCAGCAGCCCTAGGGACGGAAGGCAACCGGGGCAGTACTTC. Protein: CASSPRDGRQPGQYF.

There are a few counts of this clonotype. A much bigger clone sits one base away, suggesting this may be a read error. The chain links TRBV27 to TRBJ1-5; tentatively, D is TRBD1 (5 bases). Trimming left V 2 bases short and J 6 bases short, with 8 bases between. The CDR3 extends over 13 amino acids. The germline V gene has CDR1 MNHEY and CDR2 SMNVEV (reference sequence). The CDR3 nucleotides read TGTGCCAGCAGTTTAACCAGGGTTCAGCCCCAGCATTTT. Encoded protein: CASSLTRVQPQHF.

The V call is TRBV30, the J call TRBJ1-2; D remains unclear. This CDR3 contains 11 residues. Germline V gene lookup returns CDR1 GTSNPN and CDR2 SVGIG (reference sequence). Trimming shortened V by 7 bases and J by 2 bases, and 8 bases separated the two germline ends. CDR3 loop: CASNGNYGYTF. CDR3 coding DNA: TGTGCCTCTAACGGGAACTATGGCTACACCTTC.

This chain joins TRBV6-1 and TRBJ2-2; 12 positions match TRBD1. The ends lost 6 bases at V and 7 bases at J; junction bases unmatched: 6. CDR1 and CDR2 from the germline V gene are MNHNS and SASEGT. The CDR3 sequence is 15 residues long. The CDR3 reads CASSPGQGANGELFF. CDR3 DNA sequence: TGTGCCAGCAGCCCGGGACAGGGGGCTAACGGGGAGCTGTTTTTT.

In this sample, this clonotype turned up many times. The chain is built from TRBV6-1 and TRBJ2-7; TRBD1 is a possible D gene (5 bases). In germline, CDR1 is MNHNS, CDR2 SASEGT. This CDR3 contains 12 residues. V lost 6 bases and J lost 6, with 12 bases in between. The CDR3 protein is CASRNLRAEQYF. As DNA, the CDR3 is TGTGCCAGCAGGAACCTCAGGGCCGAGCAGTACTTC.

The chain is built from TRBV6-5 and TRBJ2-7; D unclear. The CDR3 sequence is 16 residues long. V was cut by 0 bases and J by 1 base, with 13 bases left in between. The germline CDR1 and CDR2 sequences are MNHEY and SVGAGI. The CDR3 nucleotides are TGTGCCAGCAGTTACTCGATAAGTTCAGTATCCTACGAGCAGTACTTC. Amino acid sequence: CASSYSISSVSYEQYF.